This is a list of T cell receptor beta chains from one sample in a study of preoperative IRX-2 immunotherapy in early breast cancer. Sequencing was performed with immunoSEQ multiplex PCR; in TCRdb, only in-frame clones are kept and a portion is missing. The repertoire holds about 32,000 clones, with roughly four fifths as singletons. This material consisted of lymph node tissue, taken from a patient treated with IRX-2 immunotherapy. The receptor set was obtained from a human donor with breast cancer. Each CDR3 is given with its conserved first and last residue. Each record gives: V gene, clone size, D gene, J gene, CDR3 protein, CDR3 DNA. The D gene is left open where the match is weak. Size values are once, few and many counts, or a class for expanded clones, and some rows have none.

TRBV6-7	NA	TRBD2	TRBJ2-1	CASGGLAGVEQFF	TGTGCCAGCGGTGGGCTAGCGGGAGTTGAGCAGTTCTTC
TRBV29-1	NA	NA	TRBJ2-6	CSVGDPGANVLTF	TGCAGCGTCGGGGATCCCGGGGCCAACGTCCTGACTTTC
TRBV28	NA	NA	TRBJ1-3	CASSLWAAAPGNTIYF	TGTGCCAGCAGTTTATGGGCAGCGGCCCCAGGAAACACCATATATTTT
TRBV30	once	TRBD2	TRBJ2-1	CAWRGREDHNEQFF	TGTGCCTGGAGAGGGCGGGAGGACCACAATGAGCAGTTCTTC
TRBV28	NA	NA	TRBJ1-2	CASSTTDSYGYTF	TGTGCCAGCAGTACGACCGACAGCTATGGCTACACCTTC
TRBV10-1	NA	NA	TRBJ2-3	CASSPPGTQYF	TGCGCCAGCAGTCCCCCGGGGACGCAGTATTTT
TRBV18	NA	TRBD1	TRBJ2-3	CASSPGTGADTQYF	TGTGCCAGCTCACCAGGGACAGGAGCAGATACGCAGTATTTT
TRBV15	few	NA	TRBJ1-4	CATSRDRAARGEKLFF	TGTGCCACCAGCAGAGATCGGGCAGCCAGGGGTGAAAAACTGTTTTTT
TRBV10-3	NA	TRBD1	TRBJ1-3	CAISHGQGAGNTIYF	TGTGCCATCAGCCACGGACAGGGAGCCGGAAACACCATATATTTT
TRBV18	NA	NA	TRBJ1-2	CASSPVAGGRDYGYTF	TGTGCCAGCTCACCCGTCGCCGGGGGTCGCGACTATGGCTACACCTTC
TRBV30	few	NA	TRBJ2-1	CALEVKGWEQFF	TGTGCCCTGGAGGTCAAAGGGTGGGAGCAGTTCTTC
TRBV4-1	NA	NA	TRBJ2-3	CASSPTASTDTQYF	TGCGCCAGCAGCCCGACAGCTAGCACAGATACGCAGTATTTT
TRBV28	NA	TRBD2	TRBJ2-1	CASSPPGLPYNEQFF	TGTGCCAGCAGCCCACCGGGACTACCCTACAATGAGCAGTTCTTC
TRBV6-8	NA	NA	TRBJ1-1	CASTQGRGGTEAFF	TGTGCCAGCACCCAGGGTCGGGGTGGCACTGAAGCTTTCTTT
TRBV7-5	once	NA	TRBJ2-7	CASSLIGLVYEQYF	TGTGCCAGCAGCTTAATAGGACTAGTTTACGAGCAGTACTTC